Listed below are T cell receptor beta chains from one sample, sequenced in a study of OX40 agonist ivuxolimab in advanced cancers. Data came from immunoSEQ multiplex PCR; TCRdb stores just in-frame clones and leaves some out. The repertoire has tens of thousands of clones, more than 70% of them found once; the top ten carry more than 0.25%. The sample was CD4+ or CD8+ T cells sorted from blood, taken in a trial of the OX40 agonist ivuxolimab. Receptors were obtained from an adult with an advanced solid tumor such as melanoma, head and neck, liver or kidney cancer. Both conserved end residues are part of each CDR3. The D gene is left open where the match is weak. For some rows the clone size is stated as once, few or many, or as a class when expanded; others skip it.

CDR3nt,CDR3aa,v_gene,j_gene,abundance,d_gene
TGTGCCAGTAGTATTTCCATGACTGGGGCACAGAGACGGGCAGATACGCAGTATTTT,CASSISMTGAQRRADTQYF,TRBV19,TRBJ2-3,-,-
TGTGCCAGCAGCTTCCTGAGGGGGGAGCAGTACTTC,CASSFLRGEQYF,TRBV5-8,TRBJ2-7,-,-
TGTGCCAGCGGAAAAGTCGGGGCGGGAGAAGAGACCCAGTACTTC,CASGKVGAGEETQYF,TRBV27,TRBJ2-5,-,TRBD2
TGTGCCAGCAGCCAGGAAAACTATGGCTACACCTTC,CASSQENYGYTF,TRBV4-2,TRBJ1-2,-,-
TGTGCCAGCAGCTTGGGAAGCGGGGGGACCGGGGCCAACGTCCTGACTTTC,CASSLGSGGTGANVLTF,TRBV5-4,TRBJ2-6,-,TRBD2
TGTGCCAGCAGCTCCCGGACGGTGCGGGAGCAGTTCTTC,CASSSRTVREQFF,TRBV7-6,TRBJ2-1,-,-
TGCGCCAGCAAGCCCCGAGAGAGCTCCTACGAGCAGTACTTC,CASKPRESSYEQYF,TRBV10-2,TRBJ2-7,-,-
TGCGCCAGCAGTGAGAGAGACAGGGGTCCGGGCGCCTCCTACGAGCAGTACTTC,CASSERDRGPGASYEQYF,TRBV10-2,TRBJ2-7,-,TRBD1
TGTGCCACCAGCAGAGACCCACCTCCCACGGGGGGGTACAATGAGCAGTTCTTC,CATSRDPPPTGGYNEQFF,TRBV15,TRBJ2-1,-,TRBD2
TGTGCCAGCAGCCTTCAGGGACCCCAATTCACAGATACGCAGTATTTT,CASSLQGPQFTDTQYF,TRBV5-6,TRBJ2-3,-,-
TGTGCCAGTAGTAAGGGACAGTCCTATGGCTACACCTTC,CASSKGQSYGYTF,TRBV19,TRBJ1-2,-,TRBD1
TGTGCCAGCAGCTTACCCCGACAGAACACCGGGGAGCTGTTTTTT,CASSLPRQNTGELFF,TRBV11-2,TRBJ2-2,-,-
TGTGCCAGCAGCCATCGACTGGGACAGCTCTACGAGCAGTACTTC,CASSHRLGQLYEQYF,TRBV5-8,TRBJ2-7,-,TRBD1
TGTGCCAGCCGAGAGGGGACAGCCTATGGCTACACCTTC,CASREGTAYGYTF,TRBV5-4,TRBJ1-2,-,TRBD1
TGTGCCAGCAGCCCCCCCCCGGGCCTGCGGACTAACTATGGCTACACCTTC,CASSPPPGLRTNYGYTF,TRBV7-2,TRBJ1-2,-,-
TGTGCCAGTAGTATGCCCGTCGGTAACCGTAAACCGGAAAAACTGTTTTTT,CASSMPVGNRKPEKLFF,TRBV19,TRBJ1-4,once,-
TGCGCCAGCAGAATGGGACAGGGAGACTATGGCTACACCTTC,CASRMGQGDYGYTF,TRBV10-2,TRBJ1-2,-,TRBD1
TGTGCCATCAGTGAGCTGAGCGGGGGGAACACCGGGGAGCTGTTTTTT,CAISELSGGNTGELFF,TRBV10-3,TRBJ2-2,-,TRBD2
TGCAGCGTTGAAGCGATAAAAAGACAGCGTTGGGACAATGAGCAGTTCTTC,CSVEAIKRQRWDNEQFF,TRBV29-1,TRBJ2-1,-,-
TGTGCCATCAGTGTCTCCGGGACAGCCTACGAGCAGTACTTC,CAISVSGTAYEQYF,TRBV10-3,TRBJ2-7,-,TRBD1
TGTGCCAGCAGCTTAGGTCGGACAGGCTACACCGGGGAGCTGTTTTTT,CASSLGRTGYTGELFF,TRBV13,TRBJ2-2,-,TRBD1
TGTGCCAGCAGTGAAGGTGGACCGGTGAGAGCTTTCTTT,CASSEGGPVRAFF,TRBV6-1,TRBJ1-1,-,-
TGCGCCAGCAGCTTGGGGACAGGGCTCACTGAAGCTTTCTTT,CASSLGTGLTEAFF,TRBV5-1,TRBJ1-1,-,TRBD1
TGTGCCAGCAGTCCAATCGACAGGGGGCGCCCCACCTCCTACGAGCAGTACTTC,CASSPIDRGRPTSYEQYF,TRBV27,TRBJ2-7,-,TRBD1
TGCGCCAGCAGCCACACCTCGGTACGGGGCCGGCGCACAGATACGCAGTATTTT,CASSHTSVRGRRTDTQYF,TRBV4-1,TRBJ2-3,-,-
TGTGCCAGTAGTGGCCCGGGACTAGGGCGGTACGAGCAGTACTTC,CASSGPGLGRYEQYF,TRBV19,TRBJ2-7,few,TRBD2
TGTGCCAGTAGTCCCTCGGCAGGTTCCTATGGCTACACCTTC,CASSPSAGSYGYTF,TRBV19,TRBJ1-2,-,-
TGTGCCAGTAGTATTTCACAGGGGGGACTTAGCCGGCAGCCCCAGCATTTT,CASSISQGGLSRQPQHF,TRBV19,TRBJ1-5,-,TRBD1
TGTGCCAGCAGTGAACCGGGACTAGCGGGGCTGAAGGTATCCTACGAGCAGTACTTC,CASSEPGLAGLKVSYEQYF,TRBV2,TRBJ2-7,-,TRBD2
TGTGCCAGCAGCTTATTAGTAGGGACAGGTAAAAACATTCAGTACTTC,CASSLLVGTGKNIQYF,TRBV7-9,TRBJ2-4,-,TRBD1
TGTGCCAGCAGCTTAGACAGATACCAAGAGACCCAGTACTTC,CASSLDRYQETQYF,TRBV7-9,TRBJ2-5,once,-
TGTGCCTGGAGTGAGGCAGGCCTTGCTAACTATGGCTACACCTTC,CAWSEAGLANYGYTF,TRBV30,TRBJ1-2,few,-
TGTGCCAGCAGCGTGGCCGGGACAGATAATTCACCCCTCCACTTT,CASSVAGTDNSPLHF,TRBV12-1,TRBJ1-6,-,-
TGCGCCAGCAGCGGACCGACAGGGGCCTACTATGGCTACACCTTC,CASSGPTGAYYGYTF,TRBV5-1,TRBJ1-2,-,TRBD1
TGTGCCAGCAGCGTAAAGGGCAGGGCTGGGCAAGAGACCCAGTACTTC,CASSVKGRAGQETQYF,TRBV9,TRBJ2-5,-,-
TGTGCCAGCAGCTTAGGGGGTGACACTGAAGCTTTCTTT,CASSLGGDTEAFF,TRBV7-8,TRBJ1-1,-,-
TGCGCCAGCAGTGAGATGGCCAATGAGCAGTTCTTC,CASSEMANEQFF,TRBV10-1,TRBJ2-1,-,-
TGTGCCAGCAGTTACGGACAGGGTTCTTCACCCCTCCACTTT,CASSYGQGSSPLHF,TRBV6-9,TRBJ1-6,-,TRBD1
TGTGCCAGTAGTATAGTTGCCCCGACGTGGGCCTATGGCTACACCTTC,CASSIVAPTWAYGYTF,TRBV19,TRBJ1-2,-,-
TGTGCCAGCAGTGAAGGTTCGGAGGGGGGCTCTGGGGCCAACGTCCTGACTTTC,CASSEGSEGGSGANVLTF,TRBV6-1,TRBJ2-6,-,-
TGTGCCAGCAGCTTACGAGCGACTACAGATACGCAGTATTTT,CASSLRATTDTQYF,TRBV11-2,TRBJ2-3,-,-
TGTGCCAGCAGGACAGTAAAAGAGACCCAGTACTTC,CASRTVKETQYF,TRBV6-1,TRBJ2-5,-,-
TGTGCCAGCAGCAACACAGTCTACCCACACTGCGAGCAGTACTTC,CASSNTVYPHCEQYF,TRBV21-1,TRBJ2-7,-,-
TGTGCCAGCTCAACCGACAGGGGTCAAGCTTTCTTT,CASSTDRGQAFF,TRBV18,TRBJ1-1,-,TRBD1
TGTGCCAGCACCAACAGACCGCTAGGCTATGGCTACACCTTC,CASTNRPLGYGYTF,TRBV9,TRBJ1-2,-,-
TGTGCCAGCAGAGCAACAGGGTCTGGAAACACCATATATTTT,CASRATGSGNTIYF,TRBV2,TRBJ1-3,-,-
TGTGCCAGCAGCTCCGTAGACAGGAGGAACACTGAAGCTTTCTTT,CASSSVDRRNTEAFF,TRBV5-6,TRBJ1-1,-,-
TGTGCCAGCAGCCAGGGGACCGGGGAGGGACAGCCCCAGCATTTT,CASSQGTGEGQPQHF,TRBV7-2,TRBJ1-5,-,-
TGTGCCAGCTCACCTCTAGCGGGGTACGAGCAGTACTTC,CASSPLAGYEQYF,TRBV18,TRBJ2-7,-,TRBD2
TGCGCCAGCAGTGAGGGGTTGCAGCCCCAGCATTTT,CASSEGLQPQHF,TRBV10-1,TRBJ1-5,-,-
TGTGCCAGCAGCTTAGGGTCCGGGAGGCAAGAGACCCAGTACTTC,CASSLGSGRQETQYF,TRBV7-6,TRBJ2-5,-,TRBD2
TGTGCCAGTAGTATAGTTGGGTCCTGGAACACTGAAGCTTTCTTT,CASSIVGSWNTEAFF,TRBV19,TRBJ1-1,-,-
TGTGCCATCAGTGAGTCGTTAGCGACTCGGATTACCAAAAACATTCAGTACTTC,CAISESLATRITKNIQYF,TRBV10-3,TRBJ2-4,-,-
TGTGCCAGCAGCCGCGCCGAGCAAGGCGGGGAGCTGTTTTTT,CASSRAEQGGELFF,TRBV6-6,TRBJ2-2,-,-
TGTGCCAGCAGCTTAGCTGAGGGAGGTGGGGCCAACGTCCTGACTTTC,CASSLAEGGGANVLTF,TRBV11-2,TRBJ2-6,-,-
TGTGCCAGCAGCCTCCATTACCGGGCGGACACTGAAGCTTTCTTT,CASSLHYRADTEAFF,TRBV6-5,TRBJ1-1,-,-
TGCGCCAGCAGCTTGGAGTTCCCAACCCAGTACTTC,CASSLEFPTQYF,TRBV5-1,TRBJ2-5,-,-